This TCR beta chain was sequenced for a study of cytomegalovirus exposure and HLA in healthy donors. The CDR3 runs 14 residues. Germline loops: CDR1 SGHDT, CDR2 YYEEEE. V was pared by 3 bases and J by 2 bases, with 11 bases between. The PCR used 60 Vbeta and 13 Jbeta primers. Measured with immunoSEQ multiplex PCR; TCRdb has only the in-frame clones, and not every one. The table includes 150,000 to 200,000 clones, about three quarters detected once. The chain carries TRBV5-6 and TRBJ1-2, with D perhaps TRBD1 (5 bases). The clonotype originates from a man between 18 and 35 years old in good health and CMV-seronegative. The sample comprised PBMCs. This CDR3 reads CASSYRQWNYGYTF. CDR3 nucleotides: TGTGCCAGCAGCTATAGACAGTGGAACTATGGCTACACCTTC.